A selection of T cell receptor beta chains follows, all from one sample in a study of CD8+CD57+ T cells in acquired aplastic anemia. Each CDR3 protein is one row after TCRdb ran MiXCR on the reads. The sample consists of about 180,000 distinct CDR3 sequences, less than 50% of them appearing once. Sequencing was done on a sample of sorted CD4+, CD8+, or CD8+CD57+ T cells (not recorded which) from PBMCs. These receptors came from a human donor with aplastic anemia. The CDR3 runs from the conserved cysteine through the conserved F or W.

J gene | V gene | CDR3 protein
TRBJ1-2 | TRBV20-1 | CSARDVGQGVYGYTF
TRBJ2-2 | TRBV12-3/TRBV12-4 | CASGANTGELFF
TRBJ2-1 | TRBV20-1 | CSARPLAVEQFF
TRBJ2-1 | TRBV19 | CASRRDRFDEQFF
TRBJ1-1 | TRBV6-1 | CASSTNSGTGGAAEAFF
TRBJ2-7 | TRBV19 | CASSAYGGSGTSGLYPYEQYF
TRBJ1-1 | TRBV10-3 | CAIRDTPNTEAFF
TRBJ2-1 | TRBV10-3 | CASRNRLAPRAESSYNEQFF
TRBJ1-6 | TRBV28 | CASRTTGVGSNSPLHF
TRBJ2-7 | TRBV18 | CASSPRGSEQYF
TRBJ2-7 | TRBV29-1 | CSVAGQGGLEQYF
TRBJ2-3 | TRBV19 | CASSMQGASTDTQYF
TRBJ1-2 | TRBV24-1 | CATSDPTVPNYGYTF
TRBJ2-7 | TRBV2 | CATKYRGSYEQYF
TRBJ2-5 | TRBV3-1 | CASSQDVGGAETQYF
TRBJ1-5 | TRBV2 | CATGNLVSNQPQHF
TRBJ2-7 | TRBV10-3 | CASTPGGAGAHEQYF
TRBJ2-3 | TRBV10-3 | CAIRSDKGSTDTQYF
TRBJ1-6 | TRBV19 | CASSATGRGGSRGNSPLHF
TRBJ2-3 | TRBV20-1 | CSARQGTGASTDTQYF
TRBJ2-1 | TRBV10-3 | CASSHTGTGYNEQFF
TRBJ2-1 | TRBV29-1 | CSVGDTLEQFF
TRBJ2-3 | TRBV20-1 | CSARRGLAVTDTQYF